This is a list of T cell receptor beta chains from one sample in a study of blood T cell repertoires in COVID-19. Method: immunoSEQ multiplex PCR; TCRdb's copy keeps in-frame clones and lacks some. The sample lists 250,000 to 300,000 clones; around 84% were seen once. What was sequenced was PBMCs or T cells enriched from blood (not recorded which). The receptors were sampled from a young man with acute COVID-19. Both conserved end residues are part of each CDR3. A D gene is named only where the DNA matches it firmly. Size is stated for part of the rows, as once, few or many counts, or as a class when the clone is expanded.

J gene | clone size | V gene | D gene | CDR3 DNA | CDR3 protein
TRBJ2-1 | - | TRBV9 | - | TGTGCCAGCAGCAAAGAATGGGGGCTGAGTGAGCAGTTCTTC | CASSKEWGLSEQFF
TRBJ2-1 | - | TRBV2 | TRBD2 | TGTGCCAGCAGTGAACCCACGGGAGGGACCTATGAGCAGTTCTTC | CASSEPTGGTYEQFF
TRBJ1-3 | - | TRBV20-1 | - | TGCAGTGAACCAGGGGAGATCACCATATATTTT | CSEPGEITIYF
TRBJ1-6 | - | TRBV5-5 | TRBD1 | TGTGCCAGCAGCCGGACTTGGGACAGGGGATTGGGGTCACCCCTCCACTTT | CASSRTWDRGLGSPLHF
TRBJ2-5 | - | TRBV20-1 | TRBD2 | TGCAGTGCTAGTTTGCGGGGGGGAATTGTTAGACAAGAGACCCAGTACTTC | CSASLRGGIVRQETQYF
TRBJ1-3 | - | TRBV24-1 | - | TGTGCCACCAGTGACCCCCTAAACACCATATATTTT | CATSDPLNTIYF
TRBJ1-2 | - | TRBV5-6 | - | TGTGTCAGCAGCTGGGTTGTGGGGGGACCGGACTATGGCTACACCTTC | CVSSWVVGGPDYGYTF
TRBJ1-1 | - | TRBV18 | - | TGTGCCAGCTCAGGGAGGAGCACTGAAGCTTTCTTT | CASSGRSTEAFF
TRBJ2-3 | once | TRBV24-1 | TRBD1 | TGTGCCACCAGTGACCATGGACAGGGGGCAACAGATACGCAGTATTTT | CATSDHGQGATDTQYF
TRBJ2-5 | once | TRBV3-1/TRBV3-2 | - | TGTGCCAGCAGCCACCAGGGGACGTACCAAGAGACCCAGTACTTC | CASSHQGTYQETQYF
TRBJ1-1 | - | TRBV5-1 | - | TGCGCCAGCAGCTTCCAGACAGATCTCACTGAAGCTTTCTTT | CASSFQTDLTEAFF
TRBJ1-1 | once | TRBV11-3 | TRBD1 | TGTGCCAGCAGCGTTGACAGGGGGAACACTGAAGCTTTCTTT | CASSVDRGNTEAFF
TRBJ1-1 | - | TRBV2 | TRBD1 | TGTGCCAGCAGAGGAACAGGGGTTTTAAGTGAAGCTTTCTTT | CASRGTGVLSEAFF
TRBJ1-2 | - | TRBV9 | - | TGTGCCAGCAGCGCAGTCGGGGGGGCTGCAATGGCTGGCTACACCTTC | CASSAVGGAAMAGYTF
TRBJ1-5 | - | TRBV7-2 | TRBD1 | TGTGCCAGCAGCTTTAGGACAGGGGAACAGCCCCAGCATTTT | CASSFRTGEQPQHF
TRBJ1-5 | - | TRBV5-6 | - | TGTGCCAGCAGCTTTCTCAATCAGCCCCAGCATTTT | CASSFLNQPQHF
TRBJ2-3 | once | TRBV6-5 | TRBD2 | TGTGCCAGCAGGGGACTAGCGGAGGGGGGGGATACGCAGTATTTT | CASRGLAEGGDTQYF
TRBJ2-3 | - | TRBV24-1 | TRBD2 | TGTGCCACCAGTTTGGCGACTAGCATCGATACGCAGTATTTT | CATSLATSIDTQYF
TRBJ1-1 | - | TRBV11-2 | TRBD1 | TGTGCCAGCAGTTCTCAGGGGGACACTGAAGCTTTCTTT | CASSSQGDTEAFF
TRBJ2-4 | - | TRBV7-2 | TRBD2 | TGTGCCAGCAGCCCTAAACTAGCGGGAGCCAAAAACATTCAGTACTTC | CASSPKLAGAKNIQYF
TRBJ2-3 | - | TRBV5-1 | TRBD2 | TGTGCCAGCAGCCCCCGAGGCAACTCGGGCGGGAGGTCCCAAGATACGCAGTATTTT | CASSPRGNSGGRSQDTQYF
TRBJ2-5 | once | TRBV15 | - | TGTGCCACCAGCAGCTTCCAGGGGTCACTGGAGACCCAGTACTTC | CATSSFQGSLETQYF
TRBJ2-1 | - | TRBV9 | TRBD1 | TGTGCCAGCAGCCCAGGACAGGGGAGGAATGAGCAGTTCTTC | CASSPGQGRNEQFF
TRBJ1-5 | - | TRBV12-3/TRBV12-4 | - | TGTGCCACCCTCGGGGGATTCAATCAGCCCCAGCATTTT | CATLGGFNQPQHF
TRBJ2-5 | - | TRBV6-6 | TRBD2 | TGTGCCAGCAGTTACGCAACTAGCGGGGGCCAAGAGACCCAGTACTTC | CASSYATSGGQETQYF
TRBJ2-2 | - | TRBV5-1 | - | TGCGCCAGCAGCTTGGTCCCAAGCGGTACCACCGGGGAGCTGTTTTTT | CASSLVPSGTTGELFF
TRBJ1-1 | - | TRBV7-9 | TRBD1 | TGTGCCAGCAGCTTAGAGGGGGCTCGCGCTGAAGCTTTCTTT | CASSLEGARAEAFF
TRBJ2-3 | - | TRBV5-1 | TRBD2 | TGTGCCAGCAGCTTGCTCGGGAGGACAGATACGCAGTATTTT | CASSLLGRTDTQYF
TRBJ1-2 | - | TRBV28 | - | TGTGCCAGTATGAGGGGGGGAACCTATGGCTACACCTTC | CASMRGGTYGYTF
TRBJ1-3 | - | TRBV7-9 | - | TGTGCCAGCAGCCTAAGAGCTTTAGAGGTTGCTGGAAACACCATATATTTT | CASSLRALEVAGNTIYF
TRBJ1-1 | - | TRBV10-3 | - | TGTGCCATCAGCCCCGGACAACCAAACACTGAAGCTTTCTTT | CAISPGQPNTEAFF
TRBJ2-2 | few | TRBV6-5 | - | TGTGCCAGCAGTTACATCAGGGTTGACACCGGGGAGCTGTTTTTT | CASSYIRVDTGELFF
TRBJ2-2 | once | TRBV6-4 | - | TGTGCCAGCAGCCCCCGGGATTCCGGGGAGCTGTTTTTT | CASSPRDSGELFF
TRBJ1-2 | - | TRBV5-8 | TRBD1 | TGTGCCAGCAGCTTGGGACAGGGGATGGGTGGCTACACCTTC | CASSLGQGMGGYTF
TRBJ2-1 | - | TRBV24-1 | - | TGTGCCACCAGTGATGGAGGGTCCTACAATGAGCAGTTCTTC | CATSDGGSYNEQFF
TRBJ1-5 | once | TRBV6-5 | - | TGTGCCAGCAGTTACGTTGGGGGGGCAGGGCAGCCCCAGCATTTT | CASSYVGGAGQPQHF
TRBJ2-1 | once | TRBV2 | - | TGTGCCAGCTCTAGAGTTGACTCCTACAATGAGCAGTTCTTC | CASSRVDSYNEQFF
TRBJ2-5 | - | TRBV5-8 | TRBD1 | TGTGCCAGCAGCTTACAGGGGGACAAAGCGGAGACCCAGTACTTC | CASSLQGDKAETQYF
TRBJ1-1 | - | TRBV19 | - | TGTGCCAGTAGTATAGAGTCTGGACAGCATGAAGCTTTCTTT | CASSIESGQHEAFF
TRBJ2-1 | - | TRBV6-6 | - | TGTGCCAGCAGCGCCGGGTTAGCGCCGGGAGACGATGAGCAGTTCTTC | CASSAGLAPGDDEQFF
TRBJ2-1 | - | TRBV18 | - | TGTGCCAGCTCACCAGGGGTGGGAGGTCCTGAGCAGTTCTTC | CASSPGVGGPEQFF
TRBJ2-5 | - | TRBV7-2 | TRBD2 | TGTGCCAGCAGCTTAGTGGCACTAGCGGAGCCATTCTGGGAGACCCAGTACTTC | CASSLVALAEPFWETQYF
TRBJ1-2 | - | TRBV5-1 | - | TGCGCCAGCAGCTTGGGGCAGGGGATCGGCTACACCTTC | CASSLGQGIGYTF